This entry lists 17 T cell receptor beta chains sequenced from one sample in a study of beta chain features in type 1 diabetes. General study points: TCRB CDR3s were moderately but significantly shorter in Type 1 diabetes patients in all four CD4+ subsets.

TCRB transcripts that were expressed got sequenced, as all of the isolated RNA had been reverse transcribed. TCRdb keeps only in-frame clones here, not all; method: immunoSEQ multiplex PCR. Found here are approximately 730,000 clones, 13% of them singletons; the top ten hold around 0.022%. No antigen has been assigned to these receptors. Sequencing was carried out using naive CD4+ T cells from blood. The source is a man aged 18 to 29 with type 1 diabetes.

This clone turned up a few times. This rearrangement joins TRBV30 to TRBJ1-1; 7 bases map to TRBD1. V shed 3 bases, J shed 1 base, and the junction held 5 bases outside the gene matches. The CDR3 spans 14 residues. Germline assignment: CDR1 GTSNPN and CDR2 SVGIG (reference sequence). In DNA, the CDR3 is TGTGCCTGGAGCCCGGGACAGAGGAACACTGAAGCTTTCTTT. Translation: CAWSPGQRNTEAFF.

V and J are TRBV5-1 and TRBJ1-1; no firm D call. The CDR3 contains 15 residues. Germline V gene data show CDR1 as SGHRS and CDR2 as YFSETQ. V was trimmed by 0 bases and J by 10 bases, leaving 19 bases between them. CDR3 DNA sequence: TGCGCCAGCAGCTTGGAGCTTATGGACCCTCGAGGAGCTTTCTTT. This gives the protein CASSLELMDPRGAFF.

In DNA, the CDR3 is TGTGCCAGCAATTGGGACGGCCCGAACACCGGGGAGCTGTTTTTT. It yields the protein CASNWDGPNTGELFF. This chain uses TRBV2 with TRBJ2-2, with D perhaps being TRBD1 or TRBD2 (5 bases each). This CDR3 is built from 15 residues. Germline V gene lookup returns CDR1 SNHLY and CDR2 FYNNEI. Trimming pared 7 bases from V and 0 bases from J, leaving 12 bases between.

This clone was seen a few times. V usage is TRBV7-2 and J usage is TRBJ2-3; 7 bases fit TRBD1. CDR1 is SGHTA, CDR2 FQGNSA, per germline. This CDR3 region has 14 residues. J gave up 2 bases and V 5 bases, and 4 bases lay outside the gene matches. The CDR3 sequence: CASSLGQYTDTQYF. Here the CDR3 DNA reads TGTGCCAGCAGCCTGGGACAGTACACAGATACGCAGTATTTT.

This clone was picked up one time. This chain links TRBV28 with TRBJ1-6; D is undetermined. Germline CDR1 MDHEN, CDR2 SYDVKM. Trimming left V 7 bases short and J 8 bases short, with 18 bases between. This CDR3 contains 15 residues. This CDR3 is CASTTPSSGDSPLHF. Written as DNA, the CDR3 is TGTGCCAGCACCACTCCCTCCTCCGGGGATTCACCCCTCCACTTT.

CDR3 nucleotide sequence: TGTGCCAGCAGCTCGGGACAGAACACCGGGGAGCTGTTTTTT. Translation gives CASSSGQNTGELFF. The chain combines TRBV11-2 with TRBJ2-2; a weak D match, TRBD1 (6 bases). V was cut by 4 bases and J by 1 base, with 7 bases left in between. The CDR3 runs 14 residues. CDR1 is SGHAT and CDR2 is FQNNGV in the germline V gene.

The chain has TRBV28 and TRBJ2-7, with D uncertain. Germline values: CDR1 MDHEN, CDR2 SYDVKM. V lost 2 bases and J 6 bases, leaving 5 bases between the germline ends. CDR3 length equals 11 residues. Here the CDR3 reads CASSLLGEQYF. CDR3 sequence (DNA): TGTGCCAGCAGTTTACTCGGCGAGCAGTACTTC.

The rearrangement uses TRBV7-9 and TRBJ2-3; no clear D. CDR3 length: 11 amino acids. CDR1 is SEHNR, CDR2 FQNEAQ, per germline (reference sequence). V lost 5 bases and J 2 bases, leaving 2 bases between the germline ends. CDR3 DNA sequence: TGTGCCAGCAGCAACACAGATACGCAGTATTTT. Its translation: CASSNTDTQYF.

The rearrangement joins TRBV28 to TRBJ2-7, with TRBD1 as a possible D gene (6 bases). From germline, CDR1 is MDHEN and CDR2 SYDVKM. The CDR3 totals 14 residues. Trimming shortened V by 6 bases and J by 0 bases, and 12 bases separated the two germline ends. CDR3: CASRSGASSYEQYF. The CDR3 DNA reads TGTGCCAGCAGGTCAGGGGCGAGCTCCTACGAGCAGTACTTC.

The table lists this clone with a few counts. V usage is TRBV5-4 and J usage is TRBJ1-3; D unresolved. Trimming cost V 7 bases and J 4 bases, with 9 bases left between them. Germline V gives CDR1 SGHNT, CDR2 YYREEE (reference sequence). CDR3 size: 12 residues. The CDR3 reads CASSLMGNTIYF. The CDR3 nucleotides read TGTGCCAGCTCCCTGATGGGAAACACCATATATTTT.

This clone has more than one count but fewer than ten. The CDR3 sequence is CASGTGNTIYF. As DNA, the CDR3 is TGTGCCAGCGGTACCGGAAACACCATATATTTT. The rearrangement joins TRBV2 to TRBJ1-3; D is ambiguous. V gave up 8 bases and J gave up 4 bases, with 6 bases separating them. The CDR3 is 11 residues long. The germline CDR1 and CDR2 sequences are SNHLY and FYNNEI.

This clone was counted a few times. The CDR3 DNA follows: TGTGCCAGTAGTCTGGGACAGGTTGATTCACCCCTCCACTTT. Protein sequence: CASSLGQVDSPLHF. V gene TRBV19 combines with J gene TRBJ1-6; 8 bases are a match to TRBD1. Germline CDR1 is LNHDA and CDR2 is SQIVND (reference sequence). The J segment lost 8 bases and the V segment lost 5 bases, leaving 5 bases of the junction unmatched. The CDR3 consists of 14 residues.

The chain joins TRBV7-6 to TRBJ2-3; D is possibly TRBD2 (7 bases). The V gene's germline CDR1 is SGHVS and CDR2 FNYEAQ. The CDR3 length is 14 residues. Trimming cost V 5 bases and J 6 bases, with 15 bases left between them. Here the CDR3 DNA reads TGTGCCAGCAGCAATAGGGAGGGGGTCGATACGCAGTATTTT. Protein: CASSNREGVDTQYF.

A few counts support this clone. CDR3: CASSQVPGWGESEETQYF. The CDR3 nucleotides are TGCGCCAGCAGCCAAGTCCCCGGGTGGGGAGAGAGCGAAGAGACCCAGTACTTC. The chain combines TRBV4-1 with TRBJ2-5, with a tentative D call TRBD2 (5 bases). Trimming removed 1 base from V and 3 bases from J, with 21 bases in between. This CDR3 is built from 18 residues. Germline CDR1 MGHRA, CDR2 YSYEKL.

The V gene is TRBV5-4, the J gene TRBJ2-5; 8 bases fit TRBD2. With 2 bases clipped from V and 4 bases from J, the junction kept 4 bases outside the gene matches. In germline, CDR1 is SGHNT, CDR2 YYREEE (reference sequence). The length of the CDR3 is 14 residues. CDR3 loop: CASSFGTRGETQYF. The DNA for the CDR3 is TGTGCCAGCAGCTTCGGGACTAGGGGAGAGACCCAGTACTTC.

CDR3 region: CASLRFPYEQYF. CDR3 nucleotide sequence: TGTGCCAGCTTGAGGTTCCCCTACGAGCAGTACTTC. The rearrangement uses TRBV28 and TRBJ2-7; no firm D call. The CDR3 runs 12 residues. The V end was cut by 8 bases, the J end by 2 bases, with 10 bases between. Germline V lookup: CDR1 MDHEN, CDR2 SYDVKM.

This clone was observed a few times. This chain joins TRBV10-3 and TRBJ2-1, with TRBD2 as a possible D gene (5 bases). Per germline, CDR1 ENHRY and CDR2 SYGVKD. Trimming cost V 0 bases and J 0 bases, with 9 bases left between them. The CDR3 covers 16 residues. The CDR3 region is CAISESTGYSYNEQFF. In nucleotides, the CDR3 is TGTGCCATCAGTGAGTCGACGGGGTACTCCTACAATGAGCAGTTCTTC.